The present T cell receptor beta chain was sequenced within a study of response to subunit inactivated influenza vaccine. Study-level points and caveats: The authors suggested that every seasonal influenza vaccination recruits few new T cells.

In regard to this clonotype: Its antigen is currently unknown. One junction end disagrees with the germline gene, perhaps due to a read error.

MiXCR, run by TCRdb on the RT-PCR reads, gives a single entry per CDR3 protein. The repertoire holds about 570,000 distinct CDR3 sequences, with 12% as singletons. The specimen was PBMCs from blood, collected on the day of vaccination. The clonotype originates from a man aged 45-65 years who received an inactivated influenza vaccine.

The CDR3 coding sequence is TGCTGTGCTAGAGATAGCGACCGGGCCCTCGCAGCGAACACTGAAGCTTTCTTT. It specifies CCARDSDRALAANTEAFF. This chain connects TRBV20-1 to TRBJ1-1; D unclear. CDR3 size: 18 residues. Germline CDR1 and CDR2: DFQATT and SNEGSKA (reference sequence).